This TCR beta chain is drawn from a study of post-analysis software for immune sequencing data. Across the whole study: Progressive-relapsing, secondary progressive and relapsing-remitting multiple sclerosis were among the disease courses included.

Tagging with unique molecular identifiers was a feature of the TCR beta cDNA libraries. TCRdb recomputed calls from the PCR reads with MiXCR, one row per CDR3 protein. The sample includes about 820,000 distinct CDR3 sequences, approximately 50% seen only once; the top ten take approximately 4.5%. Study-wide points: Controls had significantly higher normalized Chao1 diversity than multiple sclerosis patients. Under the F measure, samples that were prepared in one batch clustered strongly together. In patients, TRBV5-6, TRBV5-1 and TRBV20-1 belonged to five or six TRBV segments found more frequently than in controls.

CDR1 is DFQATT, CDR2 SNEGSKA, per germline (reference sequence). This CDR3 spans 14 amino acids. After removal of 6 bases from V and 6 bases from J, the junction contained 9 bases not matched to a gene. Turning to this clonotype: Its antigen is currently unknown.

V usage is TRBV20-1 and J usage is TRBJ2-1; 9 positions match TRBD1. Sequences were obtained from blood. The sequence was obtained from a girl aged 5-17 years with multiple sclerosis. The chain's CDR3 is CSAVTGTGRNEQFF. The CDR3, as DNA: TGCAGTGCCGTAACCGGGACAGGGCGCAATGAGCAGTTCTTC.